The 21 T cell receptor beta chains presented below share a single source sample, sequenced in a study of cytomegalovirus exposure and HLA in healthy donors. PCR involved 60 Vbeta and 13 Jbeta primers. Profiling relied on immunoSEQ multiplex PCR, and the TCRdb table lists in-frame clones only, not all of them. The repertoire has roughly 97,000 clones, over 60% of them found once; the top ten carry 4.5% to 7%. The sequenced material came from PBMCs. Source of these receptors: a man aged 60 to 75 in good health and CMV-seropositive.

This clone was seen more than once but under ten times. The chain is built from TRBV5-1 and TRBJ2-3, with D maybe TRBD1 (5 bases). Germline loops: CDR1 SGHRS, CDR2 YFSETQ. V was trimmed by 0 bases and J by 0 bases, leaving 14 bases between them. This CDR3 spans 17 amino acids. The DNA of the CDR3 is TGCGCCAGCAGCTTGGCCAAGACAGTTCCTAGCACAGATACGCAGTATTTT. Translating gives CASSLAKTVPSTDTQYF.

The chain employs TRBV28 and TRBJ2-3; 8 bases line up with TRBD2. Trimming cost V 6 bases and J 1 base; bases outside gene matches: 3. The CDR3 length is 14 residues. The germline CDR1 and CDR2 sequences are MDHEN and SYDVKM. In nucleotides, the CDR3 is TGTGCCAGCAGGTTAGCGGGGCGCACAGATACGCAGTATTTT. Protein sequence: CASRLAGRTDTQYF. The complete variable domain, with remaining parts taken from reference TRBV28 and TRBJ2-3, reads DVKVTQSSRYLVKRTGEKVFLECVQDMDHENMFWYRQDPGLGLRLIYFSYDVKMKEKGDIPEGYSVSREKKERFSLILESASTNQTSMYLCASRLAGRTDTQYFGPGTRLTVL.

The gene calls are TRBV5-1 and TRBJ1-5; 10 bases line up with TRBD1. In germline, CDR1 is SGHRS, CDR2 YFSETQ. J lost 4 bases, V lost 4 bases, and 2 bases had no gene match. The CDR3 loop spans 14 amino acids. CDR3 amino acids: CASSPDRGNQPQHF. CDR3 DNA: TGCGCCAGCAGCCCGGACAGGGGGAATCAGCCCCAGCATTTT.

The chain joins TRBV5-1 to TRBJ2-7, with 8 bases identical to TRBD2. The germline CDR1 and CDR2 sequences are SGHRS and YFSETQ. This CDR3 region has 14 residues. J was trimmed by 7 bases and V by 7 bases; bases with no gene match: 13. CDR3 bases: TGCGCCAGCCAATTTAGCGGGGAAAGGGGGGAGCAGTACTTC. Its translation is CASQFSGERGEQYF.

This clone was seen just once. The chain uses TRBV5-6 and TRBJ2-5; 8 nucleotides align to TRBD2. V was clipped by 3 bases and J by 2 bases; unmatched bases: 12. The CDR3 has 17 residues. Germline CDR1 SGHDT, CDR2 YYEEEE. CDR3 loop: CASSSGGGLVGQETQYF. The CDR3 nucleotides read TGTGCCAGCAGCTCCGGTGGGGGACTAGTAGGGCAAGAGACCCAGTACTTC. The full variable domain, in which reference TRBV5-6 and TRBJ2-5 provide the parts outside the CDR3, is DAGVTQSPTHLIKTRGQQVTLRCSPKSGHDTVSWYQQALGQGPQFIFQYYEEEERQRGNFPDRFSGHQFPNYSSELNVNALLLGDSALYLCASSSGGGLVGQETQYFGPGTRLLVL.

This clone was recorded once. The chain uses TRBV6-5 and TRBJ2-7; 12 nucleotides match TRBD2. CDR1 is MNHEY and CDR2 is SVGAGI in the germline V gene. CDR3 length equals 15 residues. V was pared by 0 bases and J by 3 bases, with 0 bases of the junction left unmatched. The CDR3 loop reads CASSYSTSGGYEQYF. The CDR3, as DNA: TGTGCCAGCAGTTACTCGACTAGCGGGGGCTACGAGCAGTACTTC.

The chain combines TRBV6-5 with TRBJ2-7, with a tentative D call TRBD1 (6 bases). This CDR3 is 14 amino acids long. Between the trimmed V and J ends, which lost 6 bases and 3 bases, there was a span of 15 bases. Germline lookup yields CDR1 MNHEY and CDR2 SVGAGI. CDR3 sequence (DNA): TGTGCCAGCAGACACAGGGTGGGGGACTACGAGCAGTACTTC. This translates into CASRHRVGDYEQYF.

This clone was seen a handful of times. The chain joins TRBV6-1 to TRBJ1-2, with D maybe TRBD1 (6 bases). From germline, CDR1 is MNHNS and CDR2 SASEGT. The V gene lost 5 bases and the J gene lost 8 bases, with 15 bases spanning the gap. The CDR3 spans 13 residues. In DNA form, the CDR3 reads TGTGCCAGCAGTCGAACAGGGCGCGGGGGCTACACCTTC. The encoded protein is CASSRTGRGGYTF.

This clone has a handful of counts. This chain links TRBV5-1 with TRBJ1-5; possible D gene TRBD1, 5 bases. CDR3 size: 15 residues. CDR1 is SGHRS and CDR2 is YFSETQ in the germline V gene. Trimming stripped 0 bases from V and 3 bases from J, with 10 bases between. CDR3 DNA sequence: TGCGCCAGCAGCTTGGGGCAGGGACTCAATCAGCCCCAGCATTTT. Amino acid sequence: CASSLGQGLNQPQHF.

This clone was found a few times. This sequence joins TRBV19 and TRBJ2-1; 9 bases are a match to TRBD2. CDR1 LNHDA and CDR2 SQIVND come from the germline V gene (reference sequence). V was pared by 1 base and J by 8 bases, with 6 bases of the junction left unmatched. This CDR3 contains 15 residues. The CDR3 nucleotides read TGTGCCAGTAGTATAGGGCTAGCGGGGACCGATGAGCAGTTCTTC. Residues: CASSIGLAGTDEQFF.

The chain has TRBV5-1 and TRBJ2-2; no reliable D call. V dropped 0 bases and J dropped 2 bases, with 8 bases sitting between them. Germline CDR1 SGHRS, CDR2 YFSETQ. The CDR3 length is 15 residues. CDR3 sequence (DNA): TGCGCCAGCAGCTTGGCCCAGGTCAACACCGGGGAGCTGTTTTTT. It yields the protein CASSLAQVNTGELFF.

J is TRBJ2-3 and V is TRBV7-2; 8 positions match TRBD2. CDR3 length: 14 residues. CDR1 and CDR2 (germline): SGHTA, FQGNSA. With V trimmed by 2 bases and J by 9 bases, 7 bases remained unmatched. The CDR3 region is CASSLSGGGQTQYF. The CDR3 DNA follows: TGTGCCAGCAGCTTAAGCGGGGGTGGCCAGACGCAGTATTTT. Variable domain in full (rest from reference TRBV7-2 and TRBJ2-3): GAGVSQSPSNKVTEKGKDVELRCDPISGHTALYWYRQSLGQGLEFLIYFQGNSAPDKSGLPSDRFSAERTGGSVSTLTIQRTQQEDSAVYLCASSLSGGGQTQYFGPGTRLTVL.

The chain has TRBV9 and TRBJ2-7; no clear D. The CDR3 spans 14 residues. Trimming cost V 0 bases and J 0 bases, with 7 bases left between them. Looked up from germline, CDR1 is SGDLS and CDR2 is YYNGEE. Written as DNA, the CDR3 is TGTGCCAGCAGCGTAGGTACATTCTCCTACGAGCAGTACTTC. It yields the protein CASSVGTFSYEQYF.

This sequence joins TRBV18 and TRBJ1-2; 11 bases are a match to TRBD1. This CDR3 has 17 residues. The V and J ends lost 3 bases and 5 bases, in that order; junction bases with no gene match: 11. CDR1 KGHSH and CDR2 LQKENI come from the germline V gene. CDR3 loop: CASSPGRRDRGSYGYTF. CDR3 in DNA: TGTGCCAGCTCACCCGGACGACGGGACAGGGGGAGTTATGGCTACACCTTC.

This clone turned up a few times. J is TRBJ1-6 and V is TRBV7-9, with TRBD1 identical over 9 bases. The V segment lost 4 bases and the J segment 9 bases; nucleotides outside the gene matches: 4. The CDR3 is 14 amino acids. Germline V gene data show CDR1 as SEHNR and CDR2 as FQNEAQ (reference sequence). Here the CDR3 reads CASSSGTGRSPLHF. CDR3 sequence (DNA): TGTGCCAGCAGCTCCGGGACAGGGCGTTCACCCCTCCACTTT.

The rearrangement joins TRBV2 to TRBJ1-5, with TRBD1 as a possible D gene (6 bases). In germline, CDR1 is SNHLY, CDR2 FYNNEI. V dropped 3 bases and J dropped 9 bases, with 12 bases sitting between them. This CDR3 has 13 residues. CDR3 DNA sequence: TGTGCCAGCAGTGAGACAGGTGGAACGCCCCAGCATTTT. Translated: CASSETGGTPQHF.

The CDR3 loop is CASSLAAGVAFF. Written as DNA, the CDR3 is TGTGCCAGCAGCTTGGCGGCAGGGGTCGCTTTCTTT. The rearrangement joins TRBV5-6 to TRBJ1-1; possible D gene TRBD1, 6 bases. Germline CDR1 reads SGHDT; CDR2 reads YYEEEE. This CDR3 spans 12 amino acids. The V and J ends lost 0 bases and 11 bases respectively, with 11 bases between them.

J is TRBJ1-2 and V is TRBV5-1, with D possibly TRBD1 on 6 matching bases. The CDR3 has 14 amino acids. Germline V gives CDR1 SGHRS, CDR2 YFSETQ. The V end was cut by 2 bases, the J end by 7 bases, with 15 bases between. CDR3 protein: CASSLNGQLSGYTF. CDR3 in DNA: TGCGCCAGCAGCTTAAATGGACAGCTTAGTGGCTACACCTTC. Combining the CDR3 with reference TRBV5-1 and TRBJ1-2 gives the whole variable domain KAGVTQTPRYLIKTRGQQVTLSCSPISGHRSVSWYQQTPGQGLQFLFEYFSETQRNKGNFPGRFSGRQFSNSRSEMNVSTLELGDSALYLCASSLNGQLSGYTFGSGTRLTVV.

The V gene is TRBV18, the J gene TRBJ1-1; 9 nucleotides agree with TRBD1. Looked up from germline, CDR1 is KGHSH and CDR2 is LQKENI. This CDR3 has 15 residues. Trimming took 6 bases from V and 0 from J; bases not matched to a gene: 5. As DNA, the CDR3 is TGTGCCAGCTCCCACAGGGGGCCCATGAACACTGAAGCTTTCTTT. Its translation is CASSHRGPMNTEAFF.

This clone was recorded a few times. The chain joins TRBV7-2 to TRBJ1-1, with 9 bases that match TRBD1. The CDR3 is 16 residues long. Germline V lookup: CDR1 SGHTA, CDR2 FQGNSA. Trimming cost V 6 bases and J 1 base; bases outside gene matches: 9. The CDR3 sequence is CASRIPGQGPNTEAFF. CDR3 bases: TGTGCCAGCAGAATACCGGGACAGGGCCCGAACACTGAAGCTTTCTTT.

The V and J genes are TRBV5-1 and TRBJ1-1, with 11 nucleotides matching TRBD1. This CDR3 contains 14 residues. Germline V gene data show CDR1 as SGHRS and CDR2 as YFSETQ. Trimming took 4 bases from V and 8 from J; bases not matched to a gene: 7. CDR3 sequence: CASSGRDRGAEAFF. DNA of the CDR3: TGCGCCAGCAGCGGCCGGGACAGGGGGGCGGAAGCTTTCTTT. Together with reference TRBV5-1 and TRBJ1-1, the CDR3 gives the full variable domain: KAGVTQTPRYLIKTRGQQVTLSCSPISGHRSVSWYQQTPGQGLQFLFEYFSETQRNKGNFPGRFSGRQFSNSRSEMNVSTLELGDSALYLCASSGRDRGAEAFFGQGTRLTVV.